A single sample gave rise to the 5 T cell receptor beta chains below, sequenced in a study of CD8+ T cells in alopecia areata. As the sequencing template, cDNA was produced by extracting RNA and reverse transcribing it. TCRdb's copy holds only in-frame clones and misses some; the assay was immunoSEQ multiplex PCR. The repertoire consists of about 100,000 clones, with almost 60% occurring once and the leading ten covering 20% to 25%. The sample taken for sequencing was CD8+ T cells sorted from blood. Source of these receptors: a human donor in good health.

The rearrangement joins TRBV6-5 to TRBJ2-5; D is possibly TRBD2 (6 bases). CDR1 and CDR2 (germline): MNHEY, SVGAGI. V was clipped by 4 bases and J by 5 bases, with 11 bases between them. This CDR3 contains 13 residues. DNA of the CDR3: TGTGCCAGCAGTTCGCGTCGGGGGGAGACCCAGTACTTC. Protein: CASSSRRGETQYF.

This sequence joins TRBV9 and TRBJ2-2, with D possibly being TRBD2 (5 bases). The germline V gene encodes CDR1 SGDLS and CDR2 YYNGEE. The CDR3 is made up of 16 amino acids. With 4 bases removed from V and 6 bases from J, the gap between germline ends came to 19 bases. CDR3 nucleotide sequence: TGTGCCAGCAGCCCGAGACCGGGAATCTCAGCCGGGGAGCTGTTTTTT. Amino acid sequence: CASSPRPGISAGELFF. Supplemented by reference TRBV9 and TRBJ2-2, the full variable domain reads DSGVTQTPKHLITATGQRVTLRCSPRSGDLSVYWYQQSLDQGLQFLIQYYNGEERAKGNILERFSAQQFPDLHSELNLSSLELGDSALYFCASSPRPGISAGELFFGEGSRLTVL.

The gene calls are TRBV13 and TRBJ2-1; D call uncertain. CDR3 length: 14 amino acids. CDR1 and CDR2 from the germline V gene are PRHDT and FYEKMQ (reference sequence). Trimming stripped 0 bases from V and 6 bases from J, with 9 bases between. The CDR3 loop is CASSLGSLVNEQFF. The CDR3 region has the DNA TGTGCCAGCAGCTTAGGATCCTTGGTCAATGAGCAGTTCTTC.

J is TRBJ1-4 and V is TRBV28; 7 bases line up with TRBD1. CDR3 size: 14 residues. V lost 6 bases and J lost 8; bases outside the gene matches: 9. Germline lookup yields CDR1 MDHEN and CDR2 SYDVKM. The CDR3 DNA follows: TGTGCCAGCAGCTCTGGGACAGAACGCGAAAAACTGTTTTTT. Amino acid sequence: CASSSGTEREKLFF.

This clone showed up just once. V is TRBV30 and J is TRBJ2-3; TRBD1 or TRBD2 may be the D gene (5 bases each). Germline values: CDR1 GTSNPN, CDR2 SVGIG (reference sequence). With 0 bases removed from V and 0 bases from J, the gap between germline ends came to 10 bases. The CDR3 is 15 amino acids. The CDR3 coding sequence is TGTGCCTGGAGTGTGGGGGATACTAGCACAGATACGCAGTATTTT. Protein: CAWSVGDTSTDTQYF.